This is a list of T cell receptor beta chains from one sample in a study of T cells in Graves' hyperthyroidism and ophthalmopathy. TCRdb reanalysed the multiplex PCR reads using MiXCR and keeps one entry per CDR3 protein. The repertoire includes about 360,000 distinct CDR3 sequences, about 12% of them detected once, and around 9.2% sits in the top ten. Input material: blood. Every receptor here comes from a woman between 18 and 29 years old with Graves' hyperthyroidism. Each CDR3 is given with its conserved first and last residue. The order of the fields is V gene, J gene, clone size, D gene, CDR3 protein, CDR3 DNA. The D gene is left open where the match is weak. Not all rows give a size; the values are once, few, many and, for expanded clones, a class.

v_gene: TRBV12-3/TRBV12-4; j_gene: TRBJ1-1; abundance: many; d_gene: NA; CDR3aa: CASRLSTSNTEAFF; CDR3nt: TGTGCCAGCAGATTATCAACCTCGAACACTGAAGCTTTCTTT
v_gene: TRBV6-2/TRBV6-3; j_gene: TRBJ1-5; abundance: many; d_gene: NA; CDR3aa: CASSYVTGSNNQPQHF; CDR3nt: TGTGCCAGCAGTTACGTTACAGGGTCCAACAATCAGCCCCAGCATTTT
v_gene: TRBV10-1; j_gene: TRBJ2-5; abundance: many; d_gene: NA; CDR3aa: CASSDRVQETQYF; CDR3nt: TGCGCCAGCAGTGATAGGGTCCAAGAGACCCAGTACTTC
v_gene: TRBV12-3/TRBV12-4; j_gene: TRBJ2-3; abundance: few; d_gene: NA; CDR3aa: CANSFSRVTDTQYF; CDR3nt: TGTGCCAACAGTTTTAGTCGGGTCACAGATACGCAGTATTTT
v_gene: TRBV7-9; j_gene: TRBJ2-3; abundance: many; d_gene: NA; CDR3aa: CASSFEGTTDTQYF; CDR3nt: TGTGCCAGCAGCTTTGAAGGCACCACAGATACGCAGTATTTT
v_gene: TRBV20-1; j_gene: TRBJ2-3; abundance: many; d_gene: NA; CDR3aa: CSALQGSNTDTQYF; CDR3nt: TGCAGTGCCCTACAAGGATCTAACACAGATACGCAGTATTTT
v_gene: TRBV9; j_gene: TRBJ1-5; abundance: NA; d_gene: TRBD1; CDR3aa: CASSEWGTGINQPQHF; CDR3nt: TGTGCCAGCAGCGAGTGGGGGACAGGGATCAATCAGCCCCAGCATTTT
v_gene: TRBV2; j_gene: TRBJ2-7; abundance: few; d_gene: TRBD1; CDR3aa: CASLRTGVPLRVQYF; CDR3nt: TGTGCCAGCCTGCGAACAGGGGTCCCTTTACGAGTGCAGTACTTC
v_gene: TRBV6-1; j_gene: TRBJ1-6; abundance: many; d_gene: NA; CDR3aa: CASSQGGRNSPLHF; CDR3nt: TGTGCCAGCAGCCAGGGCGGAAGGAATTCACCCCTCCACTTT
v_gene: TRBV11-2; j_gene: TRBJ1-4; abundance: many; d_gene: TRBD1; CDR3aa: CASSTWTGANEKLFF; CDR3nt: TGTGCCAGCAGCACCTGGACAGGGGCCAACGAAAAACTGTTTTTT
v_gene: TRBV5-4; j_gene: TRBJ1-1; abundance: few; d_gene: NA; CDR3aa: CASSPGEGGTEAFF; CDR3nt: TGTGCCAGCAGCCCCGGAGAGGGTGGCACTGAAGCTTTCTTT
v_gene: TRBV7-2; j_gene: TRBJ2-5; abundance: many; d_gene: NA; CDR3aa: CASSLSQVKYF; CDR3nt: TGTGCCAGCAGCTTATCACAGGTTAAGTACTTC
v_gene: TRBV9; j_gene: TRBJ1-1; abundance: few; d_gene: TRBD1; CDR3aa: CASSGTGGGTEAFF; CDR3nt: TGTGCCAGCAGTGGGACAGGTGGAGGGACTGAAGCTTTCTTT
v_gene: TRBV7-2; j_gene: TRBJ2-1; abundance: many; d_gene: NA; CDR3aa: CASSATQGLNEQFF; CDR3nt: TGTGCCAGCAGCGCAACACAGGGTTTAAATGAGCAGTTCTTC
v_gene: TRBV9; j_gene: TRBJ2-7; abundance: few; d_gene: NA; CDR3aa: CASSPQGDEQYF; CDR3nt: TGTGCCAGCAGCCCTCAAGGGGACGAGCAGTACTTC
v_gene: TRBV5-1; j_gene: TRBJ2-7; abundance: many; d_gene: NA; CDR3aa: CASSFQASYEQYF; CDR3nt: TGCGCCAGCAGCTTCCAGGCCTCCTACGAGCAGTACTTC
v_gene: TRBV2; j_gene: TRBJ1-1; abundance: many; d_gene: NA; CDR3aa: CASRVDRNTEAFF; CDR3nt: TGTGCCAGCAGGGTCGACCGTAACACTGAAGCTTTCTTT
v_gene: TRBV5-6; j_gene: TRBJ1-1; abundance: many; d_gene: NA; CDR3aa: CASSLDAESNTEAFF; CDR3nt: TGTGCCAGCAGCTTGGACGCGGAGTCAAACACTGAAGCTTTCTTT
v_gene: TRBV10-3; j_gene: TRBJ2-1; abundance: many; d_gene: TRBD1; CDR3aa: CAINDRAYNEQFF; CDR3nt: TGTGCCATCAATGACAGGGCCTACAATGAGCAGTTCTTC
v_gene: TRBV11-2; j_gene: TRBJ2-7; abundance: many; d_gene: NA; CDR3aa: CASSKGPIKGQEQYF; CDR3nt: TGTGCCAGCAGCAAAGGTCCTATTAAGGGGCAGGAGCAGTACTTC
v_gene: TRBV10-3; j_gene: TRBJ1-2; abundance: many; d_gene: NA; CDR3aa: CAISGGPYGYTF; CDR3nt: TGTGCCATCAGTGGCGGACCTTATGGCTACACCTTC
v_gene: TRBV6-6; j_gene: TRBJ2-1; abundance: many; d_gene: NA; CDR3aa: CASSYSRRDGEQFF; CDR3nt: TGTGCCAGCAGTTACTCGCGACGAGATGGTGAGCAGTTCTTC
v_gene: TRBV28; j_gene: TRBJ2-4; abundance: many; d_gene: TRBD2; CDR3aa: CASSWEAGVENIQYF; CDR3nt: TGTGCCAGCAGCTGGGAAGCGGGAGTCGAAAACATTCAGTACTTC
v_gene: TRBV5-1; j_gene: TRBJ2-5; abundance: NA; d_gene: TRBD1; CDR3aa: CASSITDPDRGETQYF; CDR3nt: TGCGCCAGCAGCATAACCGACCCGGACAGGGGGGAGACCCAGTACTTC
v_gene: TRBV28; j_gene: TRBJ2-5; abundance: many; d_gene: TRBD2; CDR3aa: CASSPTSGGDLGETQYF; CDR3nt: TGTGCCAGCAGTCCGACTAGCGGGGGGGATCTGGGAGAGACCCAGTACTTC
v_gene: TRBV4-1; j_gene: TRBJ1-5; abundance: few; d_gene: NA; CDR3aa: CASSQAIRGAGQPQHF; CDR3nt: TGCGCCAGCAGCCAAGCCATTAGAGGGGCAGGTCAGCCCCAGCATTTT
v_gene: TRBV7-8; j_gene: TRBJ1-6; abundance: few; d_gene: TRBD1; CDR3aa: CASSFDRGSPLHF; CDR3nt: TGTGCCAGCAGCTTTGACAGGGGTTCACCCCTCCACTTT
v_gene: TRBV5-1; j_gene: TRBJ2-1; abundance: many; d_gene: TRBD1; CDR3aa: CASSLAGQPGRQHNEQFF; CDR3nt: TGCGCCAGCAGCTTGGCGGGACAGCCCGGCAGGCAACACAATGAGCAGTTCTTC
v_gene: TRBV19; j_gene: TRBJ2-1; abundance: NA; d_gene: TRBD2; CDR3aa: CASSWVVGGPDEQFF; CDR3nt: TGTGCCAGTAGCTGGGTGGTGGGAGGGCCGGATGAGCAGTTCTTC
v_gene: TRBV3-1; j_gene: TRBJ1-5; abundance: many; d_gene: TRBD1; CDR3aa: CASSPRSGQGSQPQHF; CDR3nt: TGTGCCAGCAGCCCCCGGTCGGGACAGGGATCTCAGCCCCAGCATTTT
v_gene: TRBV3-1; j_gene: TRBJ1-2; abundance: many; d_gene: NA; CDR3aa: CASSKGQLYGYTF; CDR3nt: TGTGCCAGCAGCAAAGGACAGCTCTATGGCTACACCTTC
v_gene: TRBV25-1; j_gene: TRBJ1-2; abundance: NA; d_gene: NA; CDR3aa: CASSESGRTSNYGYTF; CDR3nt: TGTGCCAGCAGTGAATCTGGCAGGACCTCTAACTATGGCTACACCTTC
v_gene: TRBV19; j_gene: TRBJ2-5; abundance: NA; d_gene: TRBD1; CDR3aa: CASSITDRGRRETQYF; CDR3nt: TGTGCCAGTAGTATAACGGACAGGGGGCGCCGAGAGACCCAGTACTTC
v_gene: TRBV19; j_gene: TRBJ1-1; abundance: few; d_gene: NA; CDR3aa: CASSIRGRSGGFMNTEAFF; CDR3nt: TGTGCCAGTAGTATCAGAGGAAGGTCGGGGGGCTTCATGAACACTGAAGCTTTCTTT
v_gene: TRBV11-2; j_gene: TRBJ2-7; abundance: many; d_gene: NA; CDR3aa: CASSIGRIYEQYF; CDR3nt: TGTGCCAGCAGCATAGGACGGATCTACGAGCAGTACTTC
v_gene: TRBV3-1; j_gene: TRBJ1-4; abundance: NA; d_gene: TRBD1; CDR3aa: CASSRGTGGKLFF; CDR3nt: TGTGCCAGCAGCCGAGGGACAGGGGGAAAACTGTTTTTT
v_gene: TRBV29-1; j_gene: TRBJ2-1; abundance: many; d_gene: NA; CDR3aa: CSVSTQGNEQFF; CDR3nt: TGCAGCGTTTCAACGCAAGGAAATGAGCAGTTCTTC
v_gene: TRBV7-9; j_gene: TRBJ2-7; abundance: many; d_gene: TRBD2; CDR3aa: CASSLFERENSYEQYF; CDR3nt: TGTGCCAGCAGCTTGTTCGAGCGGGAGAACTCCTACGAGCAGTACTTC